These 8 T cell receptor beta chains came from one sample sequenced in a study of CD8 T cells in ankylosing spondylitis. Study-level points and caveats: It appeared that ankylosing spondylitis blood was characterized by a TCR beta motif of several highly homologous variants.

What these receptors recognize is not known. TCRdb independently ran MiXCR on the 5' RACE reads; one entry per CDR3 protein. The repertoire holds 200,000 to 250,000 distinct CDR3 sequences, with around 19% as singletons. Sequencing used blood, either unsorted or a sorted T cell fraction (not recorded which). These receptors originate from a male donor with ankylosing spondylitis.

This clonotype was seen ten or more times. The chain links TRBV20-1 to TRBJ1-1; the D gene is possibly TRBD1 (5 bases). This CDR3 contains 12 residues. Germline values: CDR1 DFQATT, CDR2 SNEGSKA (reference sequence). The V end lost 0 bases, the J end lost 6 bases, and 8 bases lay between the germline ends. CDR3 DNA: TGCAGTGCTAGAGATTGGGGCGCTGAAGCTTTCTTT. As protein: CSARDWGAEAFF.

This clonotype turned up a few times. The chain uses TRBV20-1 and TRBJ1-1; no clear D. The length of the CDR3 is 14 residues. Germline CDR1 reads DFQATT; CDR2 reads SNEGSKA (reference sequence). V lost 0 bases and J lost 1, with 9 bases in between. The CDR3 DNA sequence: TGCAGTGCTAGAGATAGGCAGAAGAACACTGAAGCTTTCTTT. Translating gives CSARDRQKNTEAFF.

In its sample, this clonotype was seen a few times. J is TRBJ2-1 and V is TRBV14; TRBD1 is a possible D gene (6 bases). Trimming pared 1 base from V and 4 bases from J, leaving 14 bases between. The CDR3 contains 16 residues. Germline lookup yields CDR1 SGHDN and CDR2 FVKESK. CDR3 sequence (DNA): TGTGCCAGCAGCCAAGCACGGGACATAAGGTACAATGAGCAGTTCTTC. It encodes CASSQARDIRYNEQFF.

This clonotype was detected a few times. The chain links TRBV5-1 to TRBJ1-4; D might be TRBD1 (5 bases). The CDR3 sequence is 13 residues long. Trimming took off 1 base at V and 14 bases at J, with 15 bases between the two ends. From germline, CDR1 is SGHRS and CDR2 YFSETQ. CDR3: CASSLIQGPFLFF. CDR3 coding DNA: TGCGCCAGCAGCTTGATCCAGGGCCCATTTCTGTTTTTT.

This chain connects TRBV29-1 to TRBJ1-2, with D tentatively TRBD1 (5 bases). The CDR3 sequence is 12 residues long. Germline V gives CDR1 SQVTM, CDR2 ANQGSEA. Trimming left V 4 bases short and J 8 bases short, with 14 bases between. The CDR3 bases are TGCAGCGTTGTGGAAGACAGAGGCGGCTACACCTTC. As protein: CSVVEDRGGYTF.

This clonotype was picked up a small number of times. J is TRBJ2-5 and V is TRBV14; 10 positions match TRBD2. CDR3 length: 16 residues. CDR1 SGHDN and CDR2 FVKESK come from the germline V gene. V was clipped by 0 bases and J by 5 bases; unmatched bases: 6. CDR3 loop: CASSQDPSGGFETQYF. CDR3 coding DNA: TGTGCCAGCAGCCAAGATCCTAGCGGGGGCTTCGAGACCCAGTACTTC.

This sequence joins TRBV4-2 and TRBJ2-2, with TRBD2 matching 7 bases. CDR1 and CDR2 (germline): LGHNA, YNFKEQ. V trimming: 0 bases; J trimming: 0 bases; junction bases outside the gene matches: 10. CDR3 length equals 19 residues. The CDR3 DNA reads as TGTGCCAGCAGCCAAGATACCCTAGCGGCAAATGCGAACACCGGGGAGCTGTTTTTT. As protein: CASSQDTLAANANTGELFF.

J is TRBJ2-7 and V is TRBV2; D perhaps matches TRBD1 (6 bases). Per germline, CDR1 SNHLY and CDR2 FYNNEI. V lost 7 bases and J lost 6, with 10 bases in between. This CDR3 is built from 11 residues. The CDR3 loop reads CASTQGFEQYF. The CDR3 nucleotides read TGTGCCAGCACCCAGGGGTTCGAGCAGTACTTC.